The clone carrying this TCR beta chain has at least ten counts. Its specificity is unknown. Germline values: CDR1 SGHTA, CDR2 FQGNSA. V shed 5 bases, J shed 5 bases, and the junction held 8 bases outside the gene matches. The CDR3 has 15 amino acids. TCRdb reprocessed the reads via MiXCR and lists one record per CDR3 protein. The sample lists hundreds of thousands of distinct CDR3 sequences, approximately 32% occurring once. The data stem from a study of T cell repertoires in cytomegalovirus infection. Findings and limits, study-wide: Summed frequency of shared TCR beta families picked out CMV carriers who also had the relevant HLA.

The specimen comprised cultured PBMCs, sampled from culture after CMV antigen stimulation. V usage is TRBV7-2 and J usage is TRBJ2-1, with 8 bases that match TRBD1. The sequence was obtained from a human donor in good health (CMV status not recorded). Some clones in this sample may be carry-over from other donors' samples. The chain's CDR3 is CASSDRDRRNNEQFF. The DNA of the CDR3 is TGTGCCAGCAGCGACCGGGACAGGAGGAACAATGAGCAGTTCTTC.